The following is a T cell receptor (beta chain) sequence with its context. Germline V lookup: CDR1 SQVTM, CDR2 ANQGSEA. This CDR3 is 10 amino acids long. Trimming at V came to 4 bases and at J to 12 bases, leaving 2 bases not matched to a gene. The data stem from a study of blood T cell repertoires in COVID-19. Study in general: Sample material is recorded as cDNA or gDNA derived from T cells, B-cell-depleted T cells, or PBMCs.

TCRdb's copy holds only in-frame clones and misses some; the assay was immunoSEQ multiplex PCR. The sample has approximately 72,000 clones; around 90% are singletons. The sample taken for sequencing was peripheral blood. This clonotype was sampled from a middle-aged man with acute or convalescent COVID-19. This chain uses TRBV29-1 with TRBJ1-2; TRBD1 agrees at 10 bases. The CDR3 protein is CSVGDRGHTF. The CDR3 nucleotides are TGCAGCGTTGGGGACAGGGGCCACACCTTC.